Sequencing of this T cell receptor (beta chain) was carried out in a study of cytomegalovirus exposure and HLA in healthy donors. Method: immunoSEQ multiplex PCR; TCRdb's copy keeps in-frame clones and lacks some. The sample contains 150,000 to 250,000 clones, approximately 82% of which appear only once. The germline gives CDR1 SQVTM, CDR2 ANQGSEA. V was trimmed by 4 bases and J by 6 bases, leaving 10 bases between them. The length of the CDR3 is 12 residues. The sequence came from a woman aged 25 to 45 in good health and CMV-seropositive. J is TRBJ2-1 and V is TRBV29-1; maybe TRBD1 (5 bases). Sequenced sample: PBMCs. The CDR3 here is CSVVDILNEQFF. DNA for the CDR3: TGCAGCGTTGTGGACATACTCAATGAGCAGTTCTTC.